Reported below is one TCR beta chain. This entry is derived from a study of T cells in Graves' hyperthyroidism and ophthalmopathy. RNA transcripts gave rise to amplified TCR beta CDR3 regions. HTBI primers drove first-round RT-PCR of the TCR CDR3. TCRdb independently ran MiXCR on the multiplex PCR reads; one entry per CDR3 protein. The data hold 690,000 or so distinct CDR3 sequences, with around 20% observed a single time. The CDR3 extends over 14 amino acids. V shed 4 bases and J shed 6 bases, with 13 bases lying between them. Germline V lookup: CDR1 SEHNR, CDR2 FQNEAQ (reference sequence). The TCR originated in a woman aged 50 to 60 with Graves' hyperthyroidism that later progressed to Graves' ophthalmopathy. The chain is built from TRBV7-9 and TRBJ1-5; D unresolved. Sequenced: blood. CDR3 in amino acids: CASSSGGIGQPQHF. In nucleotides, the CDR3 is TGTGCCAGCAGCTCCGGAGGTATCGGTCAGCCCCAGCATTTT.